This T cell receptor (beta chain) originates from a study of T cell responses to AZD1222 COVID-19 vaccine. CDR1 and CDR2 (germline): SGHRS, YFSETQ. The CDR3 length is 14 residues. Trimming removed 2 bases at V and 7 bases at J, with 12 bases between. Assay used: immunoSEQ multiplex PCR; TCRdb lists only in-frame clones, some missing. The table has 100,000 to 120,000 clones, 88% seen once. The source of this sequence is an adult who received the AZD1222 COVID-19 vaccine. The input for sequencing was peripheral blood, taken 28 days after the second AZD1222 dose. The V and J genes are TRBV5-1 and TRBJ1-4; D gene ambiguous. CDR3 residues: CASSLLTNREKLFF. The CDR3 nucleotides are TGCGCCAGCAGCTTACTTACCAATCGTGAAAAACTGTTTTTT.